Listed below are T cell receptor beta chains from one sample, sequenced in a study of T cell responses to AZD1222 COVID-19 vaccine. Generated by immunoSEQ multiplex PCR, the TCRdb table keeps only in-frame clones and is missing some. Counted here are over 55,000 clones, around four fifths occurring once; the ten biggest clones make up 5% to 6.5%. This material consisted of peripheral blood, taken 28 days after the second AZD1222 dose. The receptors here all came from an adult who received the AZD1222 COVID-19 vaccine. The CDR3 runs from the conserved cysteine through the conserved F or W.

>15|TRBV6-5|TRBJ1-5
CASSRTGGRDQPQHF
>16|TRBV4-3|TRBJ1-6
CASSQDLKGNASPLHF
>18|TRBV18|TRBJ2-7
CASSPPLAQRGPSYEQYF
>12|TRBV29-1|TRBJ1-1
CSLYRENTEAFF
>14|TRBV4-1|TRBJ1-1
CASSQATGNTEAFF
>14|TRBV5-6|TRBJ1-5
CASSLGYRGQPQHF
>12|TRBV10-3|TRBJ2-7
CAISEPQGSKYF
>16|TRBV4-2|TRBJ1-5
CASSQVPGEGNQPQHF
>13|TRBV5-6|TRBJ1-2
CASSLARGEGYTF
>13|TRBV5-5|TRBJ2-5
CASSFRWGETQYF
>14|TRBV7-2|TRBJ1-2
CASSLTEANYGYTF
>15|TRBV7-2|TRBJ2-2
CASSLDVGNTGELFF
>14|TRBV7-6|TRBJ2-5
CASSGPGLQATQYF
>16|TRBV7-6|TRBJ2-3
CASSLEVRGSTDTQYF
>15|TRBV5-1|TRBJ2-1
CASRPQGSIYNEQFF
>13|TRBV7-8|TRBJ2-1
CASSRRLAGEQFF
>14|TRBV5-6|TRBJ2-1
CASSAGLANGEQFF
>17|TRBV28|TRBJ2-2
CASNGPSSGKNTGELFF
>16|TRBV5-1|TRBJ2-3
CASRRGLAGVADTQYF
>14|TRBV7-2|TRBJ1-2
CASSPSAGAEGYTF
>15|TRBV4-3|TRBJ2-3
CASSQDWKSRDTQYF
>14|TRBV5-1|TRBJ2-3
CASSTGQRTDTQYF
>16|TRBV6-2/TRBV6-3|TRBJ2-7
CASCYTGAGPPYEQYF
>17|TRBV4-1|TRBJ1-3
CASSQVGGAPAGNTIYF
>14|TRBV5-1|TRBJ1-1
CASSAGTGFAEAFF
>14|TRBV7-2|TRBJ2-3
CASSFSRGTDTQYF
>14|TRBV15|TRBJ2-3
CATSRRLEADTQYF
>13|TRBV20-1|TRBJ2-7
CSASRGQFYEQYF
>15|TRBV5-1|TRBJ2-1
CASSPGQGTYNEQFF
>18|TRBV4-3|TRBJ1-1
CASSQDTETGPGSTEAFF
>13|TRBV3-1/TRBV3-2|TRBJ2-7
CASSQAPAYEQYF
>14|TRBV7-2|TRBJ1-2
CASSLGAGRYGYTF
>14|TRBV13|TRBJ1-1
CASSLGPGNTEAFF
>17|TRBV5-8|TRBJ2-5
CASILFLGQTSLETQYF
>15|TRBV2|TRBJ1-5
CASGTGSSGNQPQHF
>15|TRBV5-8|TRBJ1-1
CASSLARPVNTEAFF
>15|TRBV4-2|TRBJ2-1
CASSQEVRGVSEQFF
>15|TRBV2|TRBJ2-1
CASRTSGGSYNEQFF
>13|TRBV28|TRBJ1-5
CASSQVLNQPQHF